This passage covers 19 T cell receptor beta chains from one sample sequenced in a study of OX40 agonist ivuxolimab in advanced cancers. Libraries were prepared through the immunoSEQ multiplex PCR assay. TCRdb took over this immuneACCESS table, retaining in-frame rearrangements with V and J assigned. Such tables are incomplete; in checked studies, under half of the missing clones stem from an unresolved V gene, and the remainder is unexplained. This sample comprises about 14,000 clones, over 75% of them detected only once. The ten largest account for roughly 18% of the sample. Sample: CD4+ or CD8+ T cells sorted from blood, taken in a trial of the OX40 agonist ivuxolimab. The receptors stem from an adult with an advanced solid tumor such as melanoma, head and neck, liver or kidney cancer.

J is TRBJ1-3 and V is TRBV4-1; TRBD1 agrees at 7 bases. CDR3 length: 17 amino acids. The germline V gene encodes CDR1 MGHRA and CDR2 YSYEKL. V gave up 2 bases and J gave up 2 bases; unmatched junction bases: 9. DNA of the CDR3: TGCGCCAGCAGCCAATCAACTGGGGACAGTGCTGGAAACACCATATATTTT. Translated: CASSQSTGDSAGNTIYF.

The V call is TRBV6-5, the J call TRBJ2-7, with 12 bases lining up with TRBD2. Germline V lookup: CDR1 MNHEY, CDR2 SVGAGI. J lost 2 bases, V lost 5 bases, and 4 bases had no gene match. The CDR3 has 15 residues. CDR3 DNA: TGTGCCAGCAGTCCCCTAGCGGGAGGGCCCTACGAGCAGTACTTC. As protein: CASSPLAGGPYEQYF.

CDR3 coding DNA: TGCGCCAGCAGCCAAGCCAGTGGGGTCGGGGAGCTGTTTTTT. Translation: CASSQASGVGELFF. The rearrangement links TRBV4-3 to TRBJ2-2; D unresolved. CDR3 length: 14 amino acids. In germline, CDR1 is LGHNA, CDR2 YSLEER. Between the trimmed V and J ends, which lost 1 base and 7 bases, there was a span of 10 bases.

The rearrangement uses TRBV10-3 and TRBJ1-5; 7 nucleotides align to TRBD1. V shed 10 bases and J 0 bases; nucleotides not matched to a gene: 6. The germline CDR1 and CDR2 sequences are ENHRY and SYGVKD. The CDR3 has 14 residues. The CDR3 spells CASYTGDSNQPQHF. The CDR3 nucleotides are TGTGCCAGTTACACAGGGGATAGCAATCAGCCCCAGCATTTT.

By share of the sample, this clone is medium-sized. The chain employs TRBV5-6 and TRBJ2-7; tentatively, D is TRBD2 (5 bases). The V and J ends lost 4 bases and 6 bases respectively, with 17 bases between them. This CDR3 contains 14 residues. Germline CDR1 and CDR2: SGHDT and YYEEEE. In nucleotides, the CDR3 is TGTGCCAGCAGCCCACCATCACTACGGGGCGAGCAGTACTTC. It yields the protein CASSPPSLRGEQYF. The whole variable domain, filled in from reference TRBV5-6 and TRBJ2-7, reads DAGVTQSPTHLIKTRGQQVTLRCSPKSGHDTVSWYQQALGQGPQFIFQYYEEEERQRGNFPDRFSGHQFPNYSSELNVNALLLGDSALYLCASSPPSLRGEQYFGPGTRLTVT.

This chain connects TRBV7-9 to TRBJ2-1; the match to TRBD2 covers 9 bases. CDR1 and CDR2 from the germline V gene are SEHNR and FQNEAQ (reference sequence). After removal of 5 bases from V and 5 bases from J, the junction contained 13 bases not matched to a gene. The CDR3 is 17 amino acids. The CDR3 nucleotides are TGTGCCAGCAGCCCCTCTGGGGTGGTAGCGGGAGACAATGAGCAGTTCTTC. Its translation is CASSPSGVVAGDNEQFF.

The chain has TRBV6-1 and TRBJ2-3; D gene uncertain. V was clipped by 6 bases and J by 0 bases, with 13 bases between them. Germline V CDR1 and CDR2: MNHNS, SASEGT. CDR3 length: 15 residues. CDR3 residues: CASRKVGFSTDTQYF. CDR3 DNA sequence: TGTGCCAGCAGGAAAGTCGGGTTCAGCACAGATACGCAGTATTTT.

This clone was observed a few times. V and J are TRBV27 and TRBJ2-2, with 12 bases identical to TRBD2. The CDR3 sequence is 19 residues long. The V and J ends lost 5 bases and 9 bases, in that order; junction bases with no gene match: 19. The germline V gene encodes CDR1 MNHEY and CDR2 SMNVEV (reference sequence). Written as DNA, the CDR3 is TGTGCCAGCAGTATAGTAAGGACTAGCGGGACCTCTAAACACCGGGAGCTGTTTTTT. Amino acid sequence: CASSIVRTSGTSKHRELFF.

This rearrangement joins TRBV6-5 to TRBJ2-3; maybe TRBD1 (5 bases). The V gene's germline CDR1 is MNHEY and CDR2 SVGAGI. Trimming pared 5 bases from V and 1 base from J, leaving 13 bases between. The CDR3 totals 15 residues. The DNA of the CDR3 is TGTGCCAGCAGTAGGGGCGCGGCCCGCACAGATACGCAGTATTTT. This gives the protein CASSRGAARTDTQYF.

This chain joins TRBV11-2 and TRBJ2-7; D gene uncertain. The CDR3 totals 13 residues. V lost 2 bases, J lost 2 bases, and 7 bases lay in between. The germline V gene encodes CDR1 SGHAT and CDR2 FQNNGV. The CDR3 region is CASSLSPTYEQYF. The CDR3 coding sequence is TGTGCCAGCAGCTTAAGCCCTACCTACGAGCAGTACTTC. Supplemented by reference TRBV11-2 and TRBJ2-7, the full variable domain reads EAGVAQSPRYKIIEKRQSVAFWCNPISGHATLYWYQQILGQGPKLLIQFQNNGVVDDSQLPKDRFSAERLKGVDSTLKIQPAKLEDSAVYLCASSLSPTYEQYFGPGTRLTVT.

This clone is a singleton in its sample. One end of the junction varies from germline; a read error may be responsible. The rearrangement uses TRBV7-3 and TRBJ2-7; 10 nucleotides match TRBD2. The CDR3 is 12 residues long. Germline V CDR1 and CDR2: SGHTA, FQGTGA. CDR3 residues: CASSLDLAGGTF. CDR3 nucleotide sequence: TGTGCCAGCAGCTTAGATTTAGCGGGAGGTACCTTC.

The chain joins TRBV11-3 to TRBJ2-5; 8 nucleotides align to TRBD2. The J segment lost 8 bases and the V segment lost 2 bases, leaving 4 bases of the junction unmatched. This CDR3 contains 13 residues. CDR1 and CDR2 from the germline V gene are SGHNT and YENEEA. CDR3 sequence (DNA): TGTGCCAGCAGCTTAACGGGGGGGCGAACCCAGTACTTC. Amino acid sequence: CASSLTGGRTQYF.

This clone was seen once. V is TRBV13 and J is TRBJ2-1, with D hard to call. The CDR3 covers 11 residues. Germline lookup yields CDR1 PRHDT and CDR2 FYEKMQ (reference sequence). V was cut by 5 bases and J by 7 bases, with 6 bases left in between. The CDR3 DNA reads TGTGCCAGCAGCAATAGAAATGAGCAGTTCTTC. This codes for CASSNRNEQFF.

The sample holds one count of this clone. The chain has TRBV7-9 and TRBJ2-5; D ambiguous. Germline CDR1 SEHNR, CDR2 FQNEAQ (reference sequence). The CDR3 loop spans 14 amino acids. V lost 5 bases and J lost 7, with 17 bases in between. This CDR3 reads CASSADTARWTQYF. The CDR3, as DNA: TGTGCCAGCAGCGCAGACACCGCCCGGTGGACCCAGTACTTC.

The chain couples TRBV4-1 to TRBJ1-6, with D unclear. The germline CDR1 and CDR2 sequences are MGHRA and YSYEKL. Deletions cut 5 bases from V and 6 bases from J, with 14 bases between. The CDR3 sequence is 15 residues long. CDR3 DNA: TGCGCCAGCAGCGCGCACCGGGAAACTAATTCACCCCTCCACTTT. It translates to CASSAHRETNSPLHF.

Here the CDR3 reads CASSPRLAGGDTQYF. CDR3 in DNA: TGTGCCAGCTCACCGCGACTAGCGGGAGGAGATACGCAGTATTTT. V and J are TRBV18 and TRBJ2-3; 13 bases agree with TRBD2. With 3 bases clipped from V and 5 bases from J, the junction kept 2 bases outside the gene matches. CDR1 and CDR2 (germline): KGHSH, LQKENI. This CDR3 has 15 amino acids.

The rearrangement links TRBV6-4 to TRBJ2-3; 10 nucleotides line up with TRBD2. This CDR3 comprises 15 residues. J gave up 5 bases and V 4 bases, and 6 bases lay outside the gene matches. The germline V gene encodes CDR1 MRHNA and CDR2 SNTAGT. The DNA of the CDR3 is TGTGCCAGCAGTGCGCTAGCGGGAGAGGAAGATACGCAGTATTTT. Translation: CASSALAGEEDTQYF.

This clone has only a few counts. V is TRBV7-9 and J is TRBJ2-5; D may match TRBD1 or TRBD2 (5 bases each). Trimming cost V 5 bases and J 5 bases, with 15 bases left between them. This CDR3 is built from 14 residues. Germline values: CDR1 SEHNR, CDR2 FQNEAQ (reference sequence). In nucleotides, the CDR3 is TGTGCCAGCAGCCCTTTGCCGGGGCCGGAGACCCAGTACTTC. It translates to CASSPLPGPETQYF.

V usage is TRBV7-5 and J usage is TRBJ1-2. TRBV7-5 is termed a pseudogene. There are 12 residues in the CDR3. CDR3 sequence reads: CASSAQKDGYTF. The DNA for the CDR3 is TGTGCCAGCAGCGCTCAAAAGGATGGCTACACCTTC.